This T cell receptor beta chain was obtained from a study of OX40 agonist ivuxolimab in advanced cancers. Worth noting for this clone: Its cognate antigen is unknown.

The length of the CDR3 is 13 residues. CDR1 MNHNS and CDR2 SASEGT come from the germline V gene. Repertoires were generated with immunoSEQ multiplex PCR, while TCRdb's copy carries only in-frame clones and drops some. The sample consists of 69,000 or so clones, 85% of them appearing once. Findings and limits, study-wide: Clonal expansion by week 6 occurred in CD4+ and CD8+ blood T cells (at 0.1 to 3.0 mg/kg). Some nonresponders likewise displayed low normalized T-cell clonal expansion.

The clonotype comes from an adult with an advanced solid tumor such as melanoma, head and neck, liver or kidney cancer. The sample was CD4+ or CD8+ T cells sorted from blood, taken in a trial of the OX40 agonist ivuxolimab. This chain uses TRBV6-1 with TRBJ2-5; D may be TRBD1 (5 bases). Matching the DNA end better, TRBJ2-7 makes the J call doubtful. CDR3 in DNA: TGTGCCGGGGCTCGGCCTCCCACCTACGAGCAGTACTTC. Its translation: CAGARPPTYEQYF.